This TCR beta chain was sequenced for a study of shared clonotypes between healthy human individuals. The assay was immunoSEQ multiplex PCR, and TCRdb's table has in-frame clones only and misses some. The repertoire consists of about 1 million clones, with about 75% occurring once and the leading ten covering less than 1.5%. V was trimmed by 1 base and J by 4 bases, leaving 5 bases between them. The V gene's germline CDR1 is SGHAT and CDR2 FQNNGV. This CDR3 spans 14 amino acids. This chain uses TRBV11-2 with TRBJ1-6; no reliable D call. The sample taken for sequencing was memory CD4+ T cells sorted from blood. The subset: CD45RA-negative fraction. The TCR comes from a man younger than 30 in good health. The CDR3 spells CASSLVSYNSPLHF. The CDR3 bases are TGTGCCAGCAGCTTAGTGTCTTATAATTCACCCCTCCACTTT.